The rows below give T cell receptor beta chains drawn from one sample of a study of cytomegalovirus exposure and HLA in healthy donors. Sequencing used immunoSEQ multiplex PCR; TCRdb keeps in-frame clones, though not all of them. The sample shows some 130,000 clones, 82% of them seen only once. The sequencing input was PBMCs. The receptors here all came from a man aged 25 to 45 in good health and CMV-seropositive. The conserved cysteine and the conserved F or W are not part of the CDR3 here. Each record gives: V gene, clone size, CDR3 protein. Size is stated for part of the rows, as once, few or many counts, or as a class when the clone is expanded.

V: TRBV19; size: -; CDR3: ASSIREGDTQY
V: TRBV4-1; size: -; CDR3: ASSQPRTGVYGYT
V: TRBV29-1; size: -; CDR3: SARSDTNTEAF
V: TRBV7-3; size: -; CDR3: ASSLGTGVYNEQF
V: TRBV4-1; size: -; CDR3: ASSLGEGEGPYNEQF
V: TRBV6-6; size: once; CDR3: ASTPWASNTEAF
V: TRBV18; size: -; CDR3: ASSRQGGGYT
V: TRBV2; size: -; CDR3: ASKTSHEQF
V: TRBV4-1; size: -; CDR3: ASSEAGIGSSYNEQF
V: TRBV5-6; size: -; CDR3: ASSAPAGYEQY
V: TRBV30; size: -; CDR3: AWSITGGSYNEQF
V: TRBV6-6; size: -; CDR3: ASSPWTAYGYT
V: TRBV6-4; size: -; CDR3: ASSEGLAGGNEQF
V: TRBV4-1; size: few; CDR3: ASSRSGTENTGELF
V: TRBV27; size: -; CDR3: ASSFYRGKSSYEQY
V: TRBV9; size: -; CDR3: ASSVGGGLLTEAF
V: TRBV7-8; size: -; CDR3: ASSHVVATEAF